Below, one T cell receptor beta chain is given with its context. What it binds is not known. One end of the junction does not line up with germline, which may come from a read error. PCR employed 60 Vbeta and 13 Jbeta primers. Profiled with immunoSEQ multiplex PCR; TCRdb holds only in-frame clones, not every one. This sample yields about 190,000 clones, of which approximately 80% are seen a single time; about 1% belongs to the top ten. Germline V lookup: CDR1 PRHDT, CDR2 FYEKMQ (reference sequence). The CDR3 loop spans 15 amino acids. These data belong to a study of cytomegalovirus exposure and HLA in healthy donors. Overall study findings and caveats: Most likely, a cluster of highly shared sequence variants arose as a sequencing artifact. One later analysis reportedly identified an Asian-associated ancestry cluster that showed fewer N-insertions than the approximately 700-donor mean. Rare TCR sequences dominated, though some public TCRs recurred in many donors. Indistinguishability led to the exclusion of some V segments, TRBV6-2 and TRBV6-3 included.

The material sequenced was PBMCs. The J gene is TRBJ2-5, the V gene TRBV13, with D tentatively TRBD2 (6 bases). This TCR was recovered from a woman aged 40 to 50 in good health and CMV-seronegative. CDR3 sequence (DNA): TGTGCCAGCAGCCCAGGCCCTAACCCGAGGGAGGCCCAGCACTTC. Protein: CASSPGPNPREAQHF.